This T cell receptor beta chain was recovered during a study of response to subunit inactivated influenza vaccine. From the RT-PCR reads, TCRdb called clonotypes with MiXCR, one entry per CDR3 protein. This table has hundreds of thousands of distinct CDR3 sequences, about 15% appearing once. The CDR3 runs to 14 residues. V shed 3 bases and J shed 0 bases, with 8 bases lying between them. The sequenced sample was PBMCs from blood, obtained 12 days after vaccination. The rearrangement uses TRBV12-3 or TRBV12-4 and TRBJ1-1; D unresolved. The source is a man between 45 and 60 years old who received an inactivated influenza vaccine. The CDR3, as DNA: TGTGCCAGCAGTTTCGGTAACATGAACACTGAAGCTTTCTTT. It is translated as CASSFGNMNTEAFF.